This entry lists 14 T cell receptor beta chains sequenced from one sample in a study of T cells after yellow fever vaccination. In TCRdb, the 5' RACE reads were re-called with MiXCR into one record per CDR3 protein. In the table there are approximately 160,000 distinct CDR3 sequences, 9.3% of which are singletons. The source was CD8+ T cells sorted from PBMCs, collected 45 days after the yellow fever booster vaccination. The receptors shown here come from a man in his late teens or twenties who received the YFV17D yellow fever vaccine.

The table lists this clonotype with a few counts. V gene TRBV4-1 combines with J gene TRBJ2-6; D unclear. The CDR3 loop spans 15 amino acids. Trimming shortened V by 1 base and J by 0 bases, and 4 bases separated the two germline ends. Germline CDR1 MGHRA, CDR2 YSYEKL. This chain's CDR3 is CASSQGASGANVLTF. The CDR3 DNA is TGCGCCAGCAGCCAAGGAGCCTCTGGGGCCAACGTCCTGACTTTC.

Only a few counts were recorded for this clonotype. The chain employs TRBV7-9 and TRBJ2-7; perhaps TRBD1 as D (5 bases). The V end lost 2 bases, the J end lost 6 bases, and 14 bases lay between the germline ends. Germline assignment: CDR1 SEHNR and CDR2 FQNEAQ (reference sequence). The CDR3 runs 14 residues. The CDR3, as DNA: TGTGCCAGCAGCTTATCGTTAGGGGCTGGCGAGCAGTACGTC. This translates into CASSLSLGAGEQYV.

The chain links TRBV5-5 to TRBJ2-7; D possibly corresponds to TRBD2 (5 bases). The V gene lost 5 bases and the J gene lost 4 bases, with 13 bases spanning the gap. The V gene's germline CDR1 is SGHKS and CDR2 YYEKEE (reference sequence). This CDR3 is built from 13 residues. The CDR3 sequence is CASSRVEGYEQYF. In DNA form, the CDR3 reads TGTGCCAGCAGTCGTGTCGAGGGATACGAGCAGTACTTC.

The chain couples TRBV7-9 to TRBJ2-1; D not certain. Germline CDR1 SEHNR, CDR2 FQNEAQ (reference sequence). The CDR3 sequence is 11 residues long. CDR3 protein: CWVSSYNEQFF. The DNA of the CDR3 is TGTTGGGTTAGCTCCTACAATGAGCAGTTCTTC.

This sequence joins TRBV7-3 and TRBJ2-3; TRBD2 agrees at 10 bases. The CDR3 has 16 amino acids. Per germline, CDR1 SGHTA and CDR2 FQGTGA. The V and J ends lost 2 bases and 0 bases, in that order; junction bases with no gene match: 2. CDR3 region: CASSLWTSGSTDTQYF. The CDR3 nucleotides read TGTGCCAGCAGCTTATGGACTAGCGGTAGCACAGATACGCAGTATTTT.

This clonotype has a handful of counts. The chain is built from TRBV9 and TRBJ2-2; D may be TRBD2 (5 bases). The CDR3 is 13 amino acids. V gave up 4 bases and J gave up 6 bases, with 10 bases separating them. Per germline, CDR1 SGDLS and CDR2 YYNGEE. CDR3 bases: TGTGCCAGCAGCTTTACTAGTCCCGGGGAGCTGTTTTTT. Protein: CASSFTSPGELFF.

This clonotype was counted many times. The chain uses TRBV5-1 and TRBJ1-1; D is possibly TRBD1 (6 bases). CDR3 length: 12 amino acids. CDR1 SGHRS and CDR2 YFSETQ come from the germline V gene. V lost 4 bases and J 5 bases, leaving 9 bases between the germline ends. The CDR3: CASSPGDTEAFF. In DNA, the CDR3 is TGCGCCAGCAGCCCAGGGGATACTGAAGCTTTCTTT. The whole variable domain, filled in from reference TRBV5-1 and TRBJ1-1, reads KAGVTQTPRYLIKTRGQQVTLSCSPISGHRSVSWYQQTPGQGLQFLFEYFSETQRNKGNFPGRFSGRQFSNSRSEMNVSTLELGDSALYLCASSPGDTEAFFGQGTRLTVV.

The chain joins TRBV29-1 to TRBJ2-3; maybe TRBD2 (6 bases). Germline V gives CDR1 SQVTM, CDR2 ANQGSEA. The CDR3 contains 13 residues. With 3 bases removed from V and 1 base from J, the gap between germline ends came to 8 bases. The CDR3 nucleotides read TGCAGCGTTGAGGGCGGGGGCACAGATACGCAGTATTTT. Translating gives CSVEGGGTDTQYF.

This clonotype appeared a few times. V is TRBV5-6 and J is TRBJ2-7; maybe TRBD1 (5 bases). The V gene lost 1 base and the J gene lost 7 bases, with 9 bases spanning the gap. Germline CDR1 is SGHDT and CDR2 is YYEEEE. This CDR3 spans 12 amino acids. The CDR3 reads CASSLQDTEQYV. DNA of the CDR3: TGTGCCAGCAGCTTGCAGGACACGGAGCAGTACGTC.

The CDR3 is CASSQERLAGEQFF. The CDR3 coding sequence is TGCGCCAGCAGCCAAGAGAGACTAGCGGGTGAGCAGTTCTTC. This chain links TRBV4-1 with TRBJ2-1; 10 bases line up with TRBD2. V lost 0 bases, J lost 9 bases, and 2 bases stayed unmatched. Germline assignment: CDR1 MGHRA and CDR2 YSYEKL. The CDR3 spans 14 residues.

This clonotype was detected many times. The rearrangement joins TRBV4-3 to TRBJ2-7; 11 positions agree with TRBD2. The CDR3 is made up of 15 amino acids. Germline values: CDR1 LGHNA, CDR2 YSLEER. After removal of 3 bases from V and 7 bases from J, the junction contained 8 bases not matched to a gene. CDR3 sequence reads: CASSHSSGGSGEQYF. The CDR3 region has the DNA TGCGCCAGCAGCCACTCTAGCGGGGGGTCTGGGGAGCAGTACTTC.

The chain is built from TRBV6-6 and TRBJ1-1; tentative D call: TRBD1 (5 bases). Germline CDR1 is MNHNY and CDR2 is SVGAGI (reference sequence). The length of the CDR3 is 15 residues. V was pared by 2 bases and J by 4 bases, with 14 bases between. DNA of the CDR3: TGTGCCAGCAGTTACGGGGGGTGGGTGTTCACTGAAGCTTTCTTT. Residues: CASSYGGWVFTEAFF.

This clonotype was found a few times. The DNA for the CDR3 is TGCAGTGCTAGAGATATCAGGGCAGATACGCAGTATTTT. This codes for CSARDIRADTQYF. This chain joins TRBV20-1 and TRBJ2-3; possible D gene TRBD1, 5 bases. The CDR3 loop spans 13 amino acids. Per germline, CDR1 DFQATT and CDR2 SNEGSKA (reference sequence). V lost 0 bases and J 4 bases, leaving 8 bases between the germline ends.

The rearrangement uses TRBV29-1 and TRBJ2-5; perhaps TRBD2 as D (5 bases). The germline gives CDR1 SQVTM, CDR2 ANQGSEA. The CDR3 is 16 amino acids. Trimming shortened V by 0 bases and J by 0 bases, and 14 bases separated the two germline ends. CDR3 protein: CSVEEESGLYQETQYF. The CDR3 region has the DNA TGCAGCGTTGAAGAAGAGTCCGGACTGTACCAAGAGACCCAGTACTTC. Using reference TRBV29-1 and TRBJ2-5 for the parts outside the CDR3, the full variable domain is SAVISQKPSRDICQRGTSLTIQCQVDSQVTMMFWYRQQPGQSLTLIATANQGSEATYESGFVIDKFPISRPNLTFSTLTVSNMSPEDSSIYLCSVEEESGLYQETQYFGPGTRLLVL.